The source of this T cell receptor (beta chain) is a study of T cells in Graves' hyperthyroidism and ophthalmopathy. This clonotype has just one count. Thyroid ultrasound and orbital computed tomography, with clinical symptoms and serum thyroxine and TRAb, informed diagnoses. Amplification yielded TCR beta CDR3 regions, with RNA transcripts as the source. TCR CDR3 underwent first-round RT-PCR with the HTBI primer set. MiXCR, applied by TCRdb to the multiplex PCR reads, yields one record per CDR3 protein. Among almost 600,000 distinct CDR3 sequences, 35% to 55% were seen once, and the ten largest hold around 8%. The sample taken for sequencing was peripheral blood or thyroid tissue (not recorded which). This receptor was obtained from a woman between 18 and 29 years old with Graves' hyperthyroidism.

The CDR3 spells CAISSGVSSYEQYF. The CDR3 nucleotides are TGTGCCATCAGTAGCGGGGTTAGCTCCTACGAGCAGTACTTC. The chain is built from TRBV9 and TRBJ2-7; 8 nucleotides line up with TRBD2. Germline trimming cut 9 bases from V and 0 bases from J; bases unmatched to any gene: 8. Germline V gene lookup returns CDR1 SGDLS and CDR2 YYNGEE. There are 14 residues in the CDR3.